This T cell receptor beta chain is from a study of control samples from healthy donors and cancer patients. This CDR3 has 15 residues. Germline V CDR1 and CDR2: SGDLS, YYNGEE. V was clipped by 5 bases and J by 0 bases, with 12 bases between them. A single count supports this clone. Clones were sequenced by immunoSEQ multiplex PCR, and TCRdb holds only the in-frame ones, with some missing. Of under 20,000 clones listed, 87% are singletons. The clonotype comes from an older woman with colorectal cancer. The chain combines TRBV9 with TRBJ1-3; no firm D call. The sample taken for sequencing was PBMCs. Here the CDR3 DNA reads TGTGCCAGCAGTACGGACGGAAGCTCTGGAAACACCATATATTTT. Protein product: CASSTDGSSGNTIYF.